A single T cell receptor (beta chain) is shown here with its context. This table comes from immunoSEQ multiplex PCR, and its TCRdb copy is limited to in-frame clones, with some not included. The sample yields 100,000 to 150,000 clones, 80% to 90% seen once. This sample is part of a study of control samples from healthy donors and cancer patients. Input material: blood. This receptor was taken from a middle-aged man in good health.

The CDR3 DNA reads as TGTGCCAGCTCACCCACCGTTGACGGCGGGGAGCTGTTTTTT. Translated, it gives CASSPTVDGGELFF. The chain carries TRBV18 and TRBJ2-2, with D uncertain. Per germline, CDR1 KGHSH and CDR2 LQKENI. The CDR3 runs to 14 residues. The V gene lost 3 bases and the J gene lost 7 bases, with 12 bases spanning the gap.